This T cell receptor beta chain was obtained from a study of CD8+CD57+ T cells in acquired aplastic anemia. Study at large: Quantities of DNA derived from sorted CD4+ and CD8+ cells averaged around 3 ug. Overall study results and limits: The study identified twenty-nine CD8+ CDR3 sequences shared by patients and controls. Significant differences in CD8+ Simpson's diversity were not observed between patients and controls.

Remarks on this clonotype: What it recognizes is unknown. Compared with germline, one end of the junction differs, possibly owing to a read error.

The study profiled TCR beta VDJ and CDR3 using genomic DNA as template. TCRdb itself ran the reads through MiXCR, one entry per CDR3 protein. This table holds some 290,000 distinct CDR3 sequences, around 60% found once. The CDR3 sequence is 13 residues long. Germline assignment: CDR1 SGHTA and CDR2 FQGNSA. Material: sorted CD4+, CD8+, or CD8+CD57+ T cells (not recorded which) from PBMCs. This chain connects TRBV7-2 to TRBJ2-7; D not resolved. The sequence was obtained from a human donor with severe aplastic anemia or a healthy control (not recorded which). CDR3 coding DNA: TGTGCCAGCGGCTTGTCTAGCTCCTACGAGCAGTACTTC. Its protein product is CASGLSSSYEQYF.